These 8 T cell receptor beta chains came from one sample sequenced in a study of T cell responses to AZD1222 COVID-19 vaccine. Repertoires were generated with immunoSEQ multiplex PCR, while TCRdb's copy carries only in-frame clones and drops some. The sample consists of tens of thousands of clones, 82% of them appearing once. The sample consisted of peripheral blood, taken on day 0 of AZD1222 vaccination. The receptors come from an adult in good health.

This clone is a singleton in its sample. The J gene is TRBJ1-1, the V gene TRBV3-1 (or the pseudogene TRBV3-2); D perhaps matches TRBD1 (6 bases). The CDR3 totals 16 residues. Germline V CDR1 and CDR2: LGHDT, YNNKEL (reference sequence). Deletions cut 0 bases from V and 11 bases from J, with 22 bases between. CDR3 nucleotide sequence: TGTGCCAGCAGCCAAGAAACAGGGACTGTAAACCCGGGGGCTTTCTTT. Protein product: CASSQETGTVNPGAFF.

V usage is TRBV7-3 and J usage is TRBJ2-1, with 7 bases matching TRBD2. With 5 bases clipped from V and 4 bases from J, the junction kept 5 bases outside the gene matches. This CDR3 is 14 amino acids long. Germline assignment: CDR1 SGHTA and CDR2 FQGTGA. In DNA, the CDR3 is TGTGCCAGCAGCCCTAACGGGGGGTACAATGAGCAGTTCTTC. This encodes CASSPNGGYNEQFF.

This rearrangement joins TRBV6-5 to TRBJ2-7; no clear D. The germline gives CDR1 MNHEY, CDR2 SVGAGI. V was pared by 7 bases and J by 6 bases, with 10 bases between. CDR3 length: 11 residues. The CDR3 loop reads CASTYMGEQYF. CDR3 in DNA: TGTGCCAGCACCTACATGGGCGAGCAGTACTTC.

This chain connects TRBV10-2 to TRBJ1-3; D uncertain. Germline loops: CDR1 WSHSY, CDR2 SAAADI. V was clipped by 0 bases and J by 0 bases, with 12 bases between them. CDR3 length: 17 residues. The CDR3 coding sequence is TGCGCCAGCAGTGAGTCCGAGCGGGCCCTCTCTGGAAACACCATATATTTT. Translating it yields CASSESERALSGNTIYF.

This clone has more than one count but fewer than ten. The CDR3 reads CASSHAPGQGNGYTF. The CDR3 nucleotides are TGTGCCAGCAGCCACGCCCCGGGACAGGGGAACGGCTACACCTTC. This chain uses TRBV3-1 (or the pseudogene TRBV3-2) with TRBJ1-2, with TRBD1 matching over 10 bases. V was pared by 3 bases and J by 8 bases, with 9 bases of the junction left unmatched. The V gene's germline CDR1 is LGHDT and CDR2 YNNKEL (reference sequence). The CDR3 length is 15 residues.

CDR3 sequence (DNA): TGTGCCTCCAAAAGGGGGGCGTGGAACACTGAAGCTTTCTTT. Its translation is CASKRGAWNTEAFF. The chain employs TRBV2 and TRBJ1-1; the D gene is possibly TRBD1 (6 bases). This CDR3 comprises 14 residues. Trimming cost V 11 bases and J 1 base, with 17 bases left between them. Germline V gene sequence: CDR1 SNHLY, CDR2 FYNNEI.

The genes are TRBV19 and TRBJ2-2; 7 nucleotides agree with TRBD2. Germline CDR1 is LNHDA and CDR2 is SQIVND (reference sequence). This CDR3 is 15 amino acids long. V was pared by 3 bases and J by 4 bases, with 5 bases of the junction left unmatched. This CDR3 is CASSMAGVLTGELFF. The CDR3, as DNA: TGTGCCAGTAGTATGGCGGGGGTCCTCACCGGGGAGCTGTTTTTT. Together with reference TRBV19 and TRBJ2-2, the CDR3 gives the full variable domain: DGGITQSPKYLFRKEGQNVTLSCEQNLNHDAMYWYRQDPGQGLRLIYYSQIVNDFQKGDIAEGYSVSREKKESFPLTVTSAQKNPTAFYLCASSMAGVLTGELFFGEGSRLTVL.

The chain joins TRBV4-2 to TRBJ2-3, with 8 bases identical to TRBD2. V was pared by 3 bases and J by 6 bases, with 2 bases of the junction left unmatched. Germline CDR1 and CDR2: LGHNA and YNFKEQ. The CDR3 is 13 amino acids. The CDR3 loop is CASSHRLADTQYF. In DNA, the CDR3 is TGTGCCAGCAGCCACCGACTAGCGGATACGCAGTATTTT.